This T cell receptor beta chain originates from a study of identical twins. Trimming took 3 bases from V and 0 from J, leaving 11 bases between them. The CDR3 extends over 15 amino acids. In germline, CDR1 is MGHRA, CDR2 YSYEKL. The study, taken as a whole, reports: Twins showed weaker excess sharing in their beta out-of-frame sequences. Zero-insertion findings could be partly confounded by invariant cells (MAIT and iNKT cells).

TCRdb used MiXCR to reprocess the 5' RACE reads, holding one entry per CDR3 protein. The profile shows fewer than 650,000 distinct CDR3 sequences, just over 7% of them singletons. Each donor (without exception) was a healthy Caucasian. The sample holds many counts of this clonotype. The antigen remains unidentified. The sample was also linked to a second study, of yellow fever vaccine responses in identical twins.

The receptor was isolated from a woman aged 18-30 years in good health. J is TRBJ1-2 and V is TRBV4-1, with D unclear. The specimen sequenced was PBMCs. The CDR3 DNA is TGCGCCAGCAGCCACGGCTCGCAAACTAACTATGGCTACACCTTC. The encoded protein is CASSHGSQTNYGYTF.